Included here is one TCR beta chain sequence, with context. This specimen belongs to a study of blood T cell repertoires in COVID-19. As for the study in general: T cells, B-cell-depleted T cells, or PBMCs provided the cDNA or gDNA that served as material.

The data were produced by immunoSEQ multiplex PCR, yet TCRdb's version contains in-frame clones alone and is incomplete. Of about 200,000 clones detected, 70% to 90% appear once; the ten largest clones hold around 0.76%. Material: peripheral blood. The sequence was collected from a woman between 70 and 85 years old with acute or convalescent COVID-19.

This CDR3 is CASSLGAGGTYEQYF. The CDR3 DNA reads as TGTGCCAGCAGCTTAGGGGCAGGCGGGACCTACGAGCAGTACTTC. V gene TRBV11-3 combines with J gene TRBJ2-7, with D possibly TRBD2 on 6 matching bases. This CDR3 has 15 amino acids. From germline, CDR1 is SGHNT and CDR2 YENEEA. The V end lost 1 base, the J end lost 2 bases, and 12 bases lay between the germline ends.